These T cell receptor beta chains were read from a single sample in a study of cytomegalovirus exposure and HLA in healthy donors. Sequencing was performed with immunoSEQ multiplex PCR; in TCRdb, only in-frame clones are kept and a portion is missing. This sample yields 85,000 to 95,000 clones, of which 70% to 85% are seen a single time; approximately 20% belongs to the top ten. The specimen was PBMCs. Receptor source: a man aged 25-45 years in good health and CMV-seropositive. Both conserved end residues are part of each CDR3. D genes are given only for firm matches. Some rows mark clone size as missing; the rest say once, few, many or name a class of expanded clone.

v_gene: TRBV10-2; abundance: few; d_gene: NA; j_gene: TRBJ1-1; CDR3nt: TGCGCCAGCAGGATAGCTCCAGAGGTCGAAGCTTTCTTT; CDR3aa: CASRIAPEVEAFF
v_gene: TRBV19; abundance: NA; d_gene: TRBD1; j_gene: TRBJ1-5; CDR3nt: TGTGCCAGTGCCGGGACAGGGAATCAGCCCCAGCATTTT; CDR3aa: CASAGTGNQPQHF
v_gene: TRBV28; abundance: NA; d_gene: TRBD1; j_gene: TRBJ1-1; CDR3nt: TGTGCCAGCAGGGGACAGGGTCGGGACACTGAAGCTTTCTTT; CDR3aa: CASRGQGRDTEAFF
v_gene: TRBV5-8; abundance: NA; d_gene: NA; j_gene: TRBJ1-6; CDR3nt: TGTGCCAGCAGCTTGGAGGGTCGGGACATCTATAATTCACCCCTCCACTTT; CDR3aa: CASSLEGRDIYNSPLHF
v_gene: TRBV6-5; abundance: NA; d_gene: NA; j_gene: TRBJ2-2; CDR3nt: TGTGCCAGCAGTTTCGAGGGCGGGGAGCTGTTTTTT; CDR3aa: CASSFEGGELFF
v_gene: TRBV6-1; abundance: NA; d_gene: TRBD2; j_gene: TRBJ2-3; CDR3nt: TGTGCCAGCAGCTTGCGGGAGGGTACAGATACGCAGTATTTT; CDR3aa: CASSLREGTDTQYF
v_gene: TRBV28; abundance: NA; d_gene: NA; j_gene: TRBJ2-7; CDR3nt: TGTGCCAGCAGTTTGATCGGAGCGTTCATGAACGAGCAGTACTTC; CDR3aa: CASSLIGAFMNEQYF
v_gene: TRBV15; abundance: NA; d_gene: NA; j_gene: TRBJ2-3; CDR3nt: TGTGCCACCAGCAGAGACCTCCCCAGGGGCGGTGGGGATACGCAGTATTTT; CDR3aa: CATSRDLPRGGGDTQYF
v_gene: TRBV5-1; abundance: NA; d_gene: NA; j_gene: TRBJ2-7; CDR3nt: TGCGCCAGCAGCGAAGAGAACTACGAGCAGTACTTC; CDR3aa: CASSEENYEQYF
v_gene: TRBV7-9; abundance: NA; d_gene: TRBD1; j_gene: TRBJ2-5; CDR3nt: TGTGCCAGCAGCTTAGGGGACAGGTATCAAGAGACCCAGTACTTC; CDR3aa: CASSLGDRYQETQYF
v_gene: TRBV7-9; abundance: few; d_gene: TRBD2; j_gene: TRBJ2-3; CDR3nt: TGTGCCAGCAGCTTAATGCTAGCGGGGACAGATACGCAGTATTTT; CDR3aa: CASSLMLAGTDTQYF
v_gene: TRBV5-6; abundance: NA; d_gene: TRBD2; j_gene: TRBJ2-1; CDR3nt: TGTGCCAGCAGCTTGGGACTAGCGGGAGCTCTCTACAATGAGCAGTTCTTC; CDR3aa: CASSLGLAGALYNEQFF
v_gene: TRBV2; abundance: NA; d_gene: TRBD2; j_gene: TRBJ2-1; CDR3nt: TGTGCCAGCAGTGCCTATGGACTAGCGGGGGCCGCTTACAATGAGCAGTTCTTC; CDR3aa: CASSAYGLAGAAYNEQFF
v_gene: TRBV18; abundance: NA; d_gene: TRBD2; j_gene: TRBJ2-7; CDR3nt: TGTGCCAGCTCACCTCCCGGGACTAGAGGCGAGCAGTACTTC; CDR3aa: CASSPPGTRGEQYF
v_gene: TRBV5-4; abundance: few; d_gene: TRBD1; j_gene: TRBJ2-5; CDR3nt: TGTGCCAGCAGCCAGGACAGGGGGCTTGAGACCCAGTACTTC; CDR3aa: CASSQDRGLETQYF
v_gene: TRBV9; abundance: NA; d_gene: NA; j_gene: TRBJ2-3; CDR3nt: TGTGCCAGCAGCCTCGGGACTGGCACAGATACGCAGTATTTT; CDR3aa: CASSLGTGTDTQYF
v_gene: TRBV2; abundance: NA; d_gene: NA; j_gene: TRBJ1-5; CDR3nt: TGTGCCAGCAGTGCCCTTCCCAATCAGCCCCAGCATTTT; CDR3aa: CASSALPNQPQHF
v_gene: TRBV28; abundance: few; d_gene: TRBD2; j_gene: TRBJ2-7; CDR3nt: TGTGCCAGCAGCTCTAGCGGGGCTCCCTACGAGCAGTACTTC; CDR3aa: CASSSSGAPYEQYF
v_gene: TRBV11-2; abundance: NA; d_gene: NA; j_gene: TRBJ1-1; CDR3nt: TGTGCCAGCAGCCCCGACAATTTGAACACTGAAGCTTTCTTT; CDR3aa: CASSPDNLNTEAFF
v_gene: TRBV15; abundance: few; d_gene: NA; j_gene: TRBJ1-1; CDR3nt: TGTGCCACCAGCGGATTCTTCAGGTCGAACCCTGAAGCTTTCTTT; CDR3aa: CATSGFFRSNPEAFF
v_gene: TRBV5-3; abundance: NA; d_gene: NA; j_gene: TRBJ1-5; CDR3nt: TGTGCCAGAAGCGAGCGGACGGGGAGCAATCAGCCCCAGCATTTT; CDR3aa: CARSERTGSNQPQHF
v_gene: TRBV6-1; abundance: NA; d_gene: NA; j_gene: TRBJ2-1; CDR3nt: TGTGCCTCCCTACGAGGGCGGTACTACAATGAGCAGTTCTTC; CDR3aa: CASLRGRYYNEQFF
v_gene: TRBV4-3; abundance: few; d_gene: NA; j_gene: TRBJ2-7; CDR3nt: TGCGCCAGCAGCCAAGAGGGTGGCGGGCACACCTACGAGCAGTACTTC; CDR3aa: CASSQEGGGHTYEQYF
v_gene: TRBV29-1; abundance: NA; d_gene: TRBD2; j_gene: TRBJ2-7; CDR3nt: TGCAGCGTCGCCGGATGGGCGGGAGGGGTGGCCATCGAGCAGTACTTC; CDR3aa: CSVAGWAGGVAIEQYF
v_gene: TRBV27; abundance: NA; d_gene: NA; j_gene: TRBJ1-2; CDR3nt: TGTGCCAGCAGTTTAAACGAGGGAGTGGATGGCTACACCTTC; CDR3aa: CASSLNEGVDGYTF
v_gene: TRBV5-1; abundance: NA; d_gene: NA; j_gene: TRBJ1-2; CDR3nt: TGCGCCAGCAGCTTGCTTGGCGGCAGGGAGGGCTATGGCTACACCTTC; CDR3aa: CASSLLGGREGYGYTF
v_gene: TRBV5-1; abundance: NA; d_gene: NA; j_gene: TRBJ1-2; CDR3nt: TGCGCCAGCAGCTCGCGGGCCACCGATGGCTACACCTTC; CDR3aa: CASSSRATDGYTF
v_gene: TRBV30; abundance: once; d_gene: NA; j_gene: TRBJ2-7; CDR3nt: TGTGCCTGGAGTGCGGGCGGGATTTCCTACGAGCAGTACTTC; CDR3aa: CAWSAGGISYEQYF
v_gene: TRBV4-1; abundance: NA; d_gene: NA; j_gene: TRBJ2-5; CDR3nt: TGCGCCAGCAGCCGTTTAGAGGGGGGGCGGGAGACCCAGTACTTC; CDR3aa: CASSRLEGGRETQYF
v_gene: TRBV5-6; abundance: NA; d_gene: TRBD1; j_gene: TRBJ1-2; CDR3nt: TGTGCCAGCAGCCTGGCGACAGGGATCTATGGCTACCCCTTC; CDR3aa: CASSLATGIYGYPF
v_gene: TRBV5-1; abundance: NA; d_gene: NA; j_gene: TRBJ2-3; CDR3nt: TGCGCCAGCAGCCCATTGACAGCAACCTCCACAGATACGCAGTATTTT; CDR3aa: CASSPLTATSTDTQYF
v_gene: TRBV4-3; abundance: NA; d_gene: TRBD2; j_gene: TRBJ2-7; CDR3nt: TGCGCCAGCAGCCAACTCACTAGCGGGAGAGGCGAGCAGTACTTC; CDR3aa: CASSQLTSGRGEQYF
v_gene: TRBV7-2; abundance: once; d_gene: NA; j_gene: TRBJ1-2; CDR3nt: TGTGCCAGCAGCTTCGGGGAAGACTATGGCTACACCTTC; CDR3aa: CASSFGEDYGYTF
v_gene: TRBV6-6; abundance: NA; d_gene: NA; j_gene: TRBJ2-3; CDR3nt: TGTGCCAGCAGTTACTCGCGAGGGACAGATACGCAGTATTTT; CDR3aa: CASSYSRGTDTQYF
v_gene: TRBV5-1; abundance: NA; d_gene: TRBD2; j_gene: TRBJ2-2; CDR3nt: TGCGCCAGCAGCTTGCTCCTAGCGGGAGGGACGAACACCGGGGAGCTGTTTTTT; CDR3aa: CASSLLLAGGTNTGELFF
v_gene: TRBV4-2; abundance: NA; d_gene: NA; j_gene: TRBJ2-1; CDR3nt: TGTGCCAGCAGCCAAACACTAGTTAATGAGCAGTTCTTC; CDR3aa: CASSQTLVNEQFF
v_gene: TRBV19; abundance: NA; d_gene: NA; j_gene: TRBJ1-3; CDR3nt: TGTGCCAGTAGTATCCCCGGACTCAGGCGAAACACCATATATTTT; CDR3aa: CASSIPGLRRNTIYF
v_gene: TRBV19; abundance: NA; d_gene: NA; j_gene: TRBJ2-1; CDR3nt: TGTGCCAGTAGTCCGGAGGGCAGTGAGCAGTTCTTC; CDR3aa: CASSPEGSEQFF
v_gene: TRBV19; abundance: NA; d_gene: TRBD1; j_gene: TRBJ1-2; CDR3nt: TGTGCCAGTTTAACTACAGGGGGCTATGGCTACACCTTC; CDR3aa: CASLTTGGYGYTF
v_gene: TRBV4-1; abundance: NA; d_gene: NA; j_gene: TRBJ1-1; CDR3nt: TGCGCCAGCAGCCAAGACGGGAACACTGAAGCTTTCTTT; CDR3aa: CASSQDGNTEAFF
v_gene: TRBV4-3; abundance: many; d_gene: NA; j_gene: TRBJ2-1; CDR3nt: TGCGCCAGCAGCCAAGATGGAAACAGGTACAATGAGCAGTTCTTC; CDR3aa: CASSQDGNRYNEQFF
v_gene: TRBV6-1; abundance: NA; d_gene: TRBD1; j_gene: TRBJ1-4; CDR3nt: TGTGCCAGCAGGACAGGGCGTGCTAATGAAAAACTGTTTTTT; CDR3aa: CASRTGRANEKLFF
v_gene: TRBV2; abundance: NA; d_gene: TRBD1; j_gene: TRBJ2-3; CDR3nt: TGTGCCACACGGGCCCGAACAGGGGCCACAGATACGCAGTATTTT; CDR3aa: CATRARTGATDTQYF
v_gene: TRBV7-6; abundance: NA; d_gene: TRBD2; j_gene: TRBJ2-7; CDR3nt: TGTGCCAGCAGCTTAGGGGGGGGAGTCTACGAGCAGTACTTC; CDR3aa: CASSLGGGVYEQYF
v_gene: TRBV6-1; abundance: NA; d_gene: NA; j_gene: TRBJ2-7; CDR3nt: TGTGCCAGCAGTGAAGGGGCCGGCCGGGCGGGGCAGTACTTC; CDR3aa: CASSEGAGRAGQYF
v_gene: TRBV19; abundance: once; d_gene: TRBD1; j_gene: TRBJ1-6; CDR3nt: TGTGCCAGTAGGGGGACAGGGAATAATTCACCCCTCCACTTT; CDR3aa: CASRGTGNNSPLHF
v_gene: TRBV7-3; abundance: NA; d_gene: NA; j_gene: TRBJ2-7; CDR3nt: TGTGCCAGCAGCCCAAGTACAGGGTTGGAGCAGTACTTC; CDR3aa: CASSPSTGLEQYF
v_gene: TRBV5-6; abundance: NA; d_gene: TRBD2; j_gene: TRBJ2-1; CDR3nt: TGTGCCAGCAGCTTGGAGCGGGAGCTAGGCATTGAGCAGTTCTTC; CDR3aa: CASSLERELGIEQFF
v_gene: TRBV6-4; abundance: large; d_gene: TRBD2; j_gene: TRBJ2-3; CDR3nt: TGTGCCAGCAGTGCAGCGGGGGGTGGCACAGATACGCAGTATTTT; CDR3aa: CASSAAGGGTDTQYF
v_gene: TRBV7-3; abundance: NA; d_gene: TRBD2; j_gene: TRBJ2-1; CDR3nt: TGTGCCAGCAGCTTAGCGGGAGAGGAGAATGAGCAGTTCTTC; CDR3aa: CASSLAGEENEQFF
v_gene: TRBV2; abundance: NA; d_gene: NA; j_gene: TRBJ2-1; CDR3nt: TGTGCCAGCAGTGCGGAGGGGAGGAGCTCCTACAATGAGCAGTTCTTC; CDR3aa: CASSAEGRSSYNEQFF
v_gene: TRBV19; abundance: NA; d_gene: NA; j_gene: TRBJ2-1; CDR3nt: TGTGCCAGTGGGCGGGTCAATGAGCAGTTCTTC; CDR3aa: CASGRVNEQFF
v_gene: TRBV5-1; abundance: NA; d_gene: NA; j_gene: TRBJ2-7; CDR3nt: TGCGCCAGCAGCTTGTACTCCTACGAGCAGTACTTC; CDR3aa: CASSLYSYEQYF